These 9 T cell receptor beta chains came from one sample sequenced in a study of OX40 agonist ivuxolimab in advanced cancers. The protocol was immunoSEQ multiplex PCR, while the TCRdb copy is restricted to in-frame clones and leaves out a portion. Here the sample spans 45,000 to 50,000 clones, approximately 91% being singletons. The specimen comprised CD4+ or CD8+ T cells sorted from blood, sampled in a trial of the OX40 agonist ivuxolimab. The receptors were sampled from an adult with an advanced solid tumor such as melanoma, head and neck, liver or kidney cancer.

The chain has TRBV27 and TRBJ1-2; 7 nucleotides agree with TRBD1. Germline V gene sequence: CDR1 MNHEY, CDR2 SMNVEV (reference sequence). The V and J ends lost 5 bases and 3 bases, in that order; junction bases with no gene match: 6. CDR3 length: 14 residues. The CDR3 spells CASSPRQGYYGYTF. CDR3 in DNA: TGTGCCAGCAGTCCCCGACAGGGCTACTATGGCTACACCTTC.

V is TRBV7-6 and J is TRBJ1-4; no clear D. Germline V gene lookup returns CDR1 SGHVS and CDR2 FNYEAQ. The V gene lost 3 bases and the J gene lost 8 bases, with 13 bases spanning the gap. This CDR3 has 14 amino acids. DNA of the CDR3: TGTGCCAGCAGCTTGGGCCGGACGGGCGAAAAACTGTTTTTT. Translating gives CASSLGRTGEKLFF.

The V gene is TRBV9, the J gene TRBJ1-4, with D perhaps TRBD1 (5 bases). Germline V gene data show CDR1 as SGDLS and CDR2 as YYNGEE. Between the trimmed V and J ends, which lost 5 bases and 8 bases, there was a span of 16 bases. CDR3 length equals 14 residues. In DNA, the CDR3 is TGTGCCAGCAGTGTGGACTGGGGCAGGGAAAAACTGTTTTTT. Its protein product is CASSVDWGREKLFF.

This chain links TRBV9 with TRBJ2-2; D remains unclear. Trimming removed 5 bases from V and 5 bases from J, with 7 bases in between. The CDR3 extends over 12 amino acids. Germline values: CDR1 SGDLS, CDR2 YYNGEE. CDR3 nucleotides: TGTGCCAGCAGTCCCGCGACCGGGGAGCTGTTTTTT. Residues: CASSPATGELFF.

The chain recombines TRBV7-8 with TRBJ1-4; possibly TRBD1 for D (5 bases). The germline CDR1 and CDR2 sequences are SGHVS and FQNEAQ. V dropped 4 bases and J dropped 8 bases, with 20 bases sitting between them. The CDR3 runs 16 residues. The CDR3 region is CASSSRGRGRVEKLFF. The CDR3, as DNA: TGTGCCAGCAGCTCAAGGGGCCGGGGAAGGGTGGAAAAACTGTTTTTT.

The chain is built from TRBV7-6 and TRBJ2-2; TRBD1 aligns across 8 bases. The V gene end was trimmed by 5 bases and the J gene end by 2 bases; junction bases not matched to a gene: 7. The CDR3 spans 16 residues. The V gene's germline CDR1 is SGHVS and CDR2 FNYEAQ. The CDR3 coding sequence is TGTGCCAGCAGCGTGAAACAGGGGGTAAACACCGGGGAGCTGTTTTTT. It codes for CASSVKQGVNTGELFF. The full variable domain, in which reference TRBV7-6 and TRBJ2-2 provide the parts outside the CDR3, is GAGVSQSPRYKVTKRGQDVALRCDPISGHVSLYWYRQALGQGPEFLTYFNYEAQQDKSGLPNDRFSAERPEGSISTLTIQRTEQRDSAMYRCASSVKQGVNTGELFFGEGSRLTVL.

The CDR3: CASSQDVAPNYEQYF. The DNA of the CDR3 is TGCGCCAGCAGCCAAGACGTGGCTCCAAACTACGAGCAGTACTTC. The chain joins TRBV4-1 to TRBJ2-7; no reliable D call. Trimming removed 0 bases from V and 3 bases from J, with 12 bases in between. The germline V gene encodes CDR1 MGHRA and CDR2 YSYEKL. The CDR3 sequence is 15 residues long.

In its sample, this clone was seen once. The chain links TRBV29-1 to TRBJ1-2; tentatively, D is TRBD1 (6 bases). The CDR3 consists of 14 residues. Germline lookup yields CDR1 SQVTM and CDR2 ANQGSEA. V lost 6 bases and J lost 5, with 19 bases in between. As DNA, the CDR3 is TGCAGCGTCCGTAGGGGGACACGAGGATATGGCTACACCTTC. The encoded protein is CSVRRGTRGYGYTF.

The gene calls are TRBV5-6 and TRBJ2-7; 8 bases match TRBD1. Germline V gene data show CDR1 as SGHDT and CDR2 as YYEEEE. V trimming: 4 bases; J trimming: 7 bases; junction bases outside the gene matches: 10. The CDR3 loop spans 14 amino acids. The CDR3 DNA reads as TGTGCCAGCAGCCTCGGACAGGGTGTATGGGAGCAGTACTTC. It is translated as CASSLGQGVWEQYF. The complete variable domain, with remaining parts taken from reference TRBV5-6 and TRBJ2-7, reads DAGVTQSPTHLIKTRGQQVTLRCSPKSGHDTVSWYQQALGQGPQFIFQYYEEEERQRGNFPDRFSGHQFPNYSSELNVNALLLGDSALYLCASSLGQGVWEQYFGPGTRLTVT.